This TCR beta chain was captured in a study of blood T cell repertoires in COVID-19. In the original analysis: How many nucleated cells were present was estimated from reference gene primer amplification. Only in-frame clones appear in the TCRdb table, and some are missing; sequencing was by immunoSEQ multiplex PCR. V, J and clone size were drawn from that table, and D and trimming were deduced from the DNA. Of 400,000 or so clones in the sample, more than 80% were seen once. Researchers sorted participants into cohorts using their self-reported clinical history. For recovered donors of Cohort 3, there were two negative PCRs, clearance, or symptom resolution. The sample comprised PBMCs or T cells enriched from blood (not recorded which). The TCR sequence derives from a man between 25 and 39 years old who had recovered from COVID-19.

CDR3 in DNA: TGTGCCAGCAGTGGTCGGTACGGTGAGCAGTTCTTC. Translated, it gives CASSGRYGEQFF. V usage is TRBV25-1 and J usage is TRBJ2-1, with unresolved D. The CDR3 consists of 12 residues. Germline V CDR1 and CDR2: MGHDK, SYGVNS. Trimming removed 4 bases from V and 9 bases from J, with 10 bases in between.